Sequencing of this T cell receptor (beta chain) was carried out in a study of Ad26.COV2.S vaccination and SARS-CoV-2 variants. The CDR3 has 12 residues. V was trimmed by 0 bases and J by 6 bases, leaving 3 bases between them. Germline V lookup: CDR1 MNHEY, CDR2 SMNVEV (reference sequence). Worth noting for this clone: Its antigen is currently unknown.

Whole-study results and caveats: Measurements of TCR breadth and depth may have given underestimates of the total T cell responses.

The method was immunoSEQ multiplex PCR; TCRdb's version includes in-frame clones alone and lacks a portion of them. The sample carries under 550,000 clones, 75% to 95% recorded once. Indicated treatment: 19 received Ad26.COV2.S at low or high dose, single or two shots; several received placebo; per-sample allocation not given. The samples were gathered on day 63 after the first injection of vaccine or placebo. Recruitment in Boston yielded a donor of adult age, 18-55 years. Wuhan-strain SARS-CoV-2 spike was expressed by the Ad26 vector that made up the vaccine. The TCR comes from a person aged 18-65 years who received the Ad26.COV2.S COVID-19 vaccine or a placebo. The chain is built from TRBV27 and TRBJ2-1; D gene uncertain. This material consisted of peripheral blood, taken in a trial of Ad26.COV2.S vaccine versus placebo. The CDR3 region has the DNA TGTGCCAGCAGTTTATCCGCCAATGAGCAGTTCTTC. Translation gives CASSLSANEQFF.